This TCR beta chain was documented in a study of blood T cell repertoires in COVID-19. Profiling relied on immunoSEQ multiplex PCR, and the TCRdb table lists in-frame clones only, not all of them. The sample contains about 120,000 clones, 65% to 90% of which appear only once. Germline CDR1 LGHDT, CDR2 YNNKEL (reference sequence). J lost 6 bases, V lost 3 bases, and 8 bases had no gene match. The CDR3 covers 16 residues. The chain combines TRBV3-1 (or the pseudogene TRBV3-2) with TRBJ2-2; 9 positions agree with TRBD2. The TCR sequence derives from an elderly man with acute or convalescent COVID-19. Material: peripheral blood. The CDR3 here is CASSQRGGFPSGELFF. CDR3 DNA sequence: TGTGCCAGCAGCCAGCGGGGGGGCTTCCCCTCCGGGGAGCTGTTTTTT.